This passage covers 5 T cell receptor beta chains from one sample sequenced in a study of CD8 T cells in Susac syndrome. An input of 0.5 to 1 ug of RNA was subjected to reverse transcription using random hexamers. MiXCR was run by TCRdb on the immunoSEQ multiplex PCR reads, yielding one entry per CDR3 protein. The data contain roughly 150,000 distinct CDR3 sequences, about 94% of them singletons. The sample was CD8+ T cells from PBMCs. The receptors derive from a human donor with multiple sclerosis.

V gene TRBV30 combines with J gene TRBJ1-1; D is perhaps TRBD1 (5 bases). There are 12 residues in the CDR3. Germline loops: CDR1 GTSNPN, CDR2 SVGIG (reference sequence). V was trimmed by 3 bases and J by 2 bases, leaving 7 bases between them. This chain's CDR3 is CAWSRDNTEAFF. CDR3 sequence (DNA): TGTGCCTGGAGCCGGGACAACACTGAAGCTTTCTTT.

The chain has TRBV4-2 and TRBJ2-4; 9 nucleotides align to TRBD2. Germline lookup yields CDR1 LGHNA and CDR2 YNFKEQ. This CDR3 has 16 amino acids. J was trimmed by 9 bases and V by 0 bases; bases with no gene match: 9. CDR3 nucleotides: TGTGCCAGCAGCCAAGATGGGGACGCGGGGGGGAGCATTCAGTACTTC. Residues: CASSQDGDAGGSIQYF.

The chain couples TRBV5-6 to TRBJ2-3; D unresolved. The CDR3 length is 12 residues. V was trimmed by 2 bases and J by 3 bases, leaving 4 bases between them. Looked up from germline, CDR1 is SGHDT and CDR2 is YYEEEE. The CDR3 region has the DNA TGTGCCAGCAGCTTTACGACAGATACGCAGTATTTT. Amino acid sequence: CASSFTTDTQYF. The full variable domain, completed using reference TRBV5-6 and TRBJ2-3, is DAGVTQSPTHLIKTRGQQVTLRCSPKSGHDTVSWYQQALGQGPQFIFQYYEEEERQRGNFPDRFSGHQFPNYSSELNVNALLLGDSALYLCASSFTTDTQYFGPGTRLTVL.

This clonotype appeared a single time. The rearrangement joins TRBV29-1 to TRBJ1-5, with D possibly TRBD1 on 6 matching bases. Germline lookup yields CDR1 SQVTM and CDR2 ANQGSEA. Between the trimmed V and J ends, which lost 6 bases and 0 bases, there was a span of 9 bases. The CDR3 totals 13 residues. CDR3 DNA sequence: TGCAGCGTAGGGGGGGATAGCAATCAGCCCCAGCATTTT. Its translation is CSVGGDSNQPQHF. The variable domain in full, completed from reference TRBV29-1 and TRBJ1-5, reads SAVISQKPSRDICQRGTSLTIQCQVDSQVTMMFWYRQQPGQSLTLIATANQGSEATYESGFVIDKFPISRPNLTFSTLTVSNMSPEDSSIYLCSVGGDSNQPQHFGDGTRLSIL.

The CDR3 sequence is CASSSGSSEAFF. The CDR3 DNA is TGTGCCAGCAGTTCAGGGAGCAGTGAAGCTTTCTTT. This chain links TRBV6-6 with TRBJ1-1; tentatively, D is TRBD1 (5 bases). Germline assignment: CDR1 MNHNY and CDR2 SVGAGI (reference sequence). The CDR3 spans 12 residues. V was pared by 4 bases and J by 7 bases, with 10 bases between.